This TCR beta chain was found in a study of graft-versus-host responses after intestinal transplantation. Across the whole study: Grafts that recipients had were multivisceral, liver-intestinal, or isolated intestinal transplants.

This clone has just one count. Its antigen is as yet unknown. The protocol was immunoSEQ multiplex PCR, while the TCRdb copy is restricted to in-frame clones and leaves out a portion. This table holds 50,000 to 55,000 clones, about 90% found once. Whole-study results and caveats: Peak GvH clone levels in circulation were associated with early post-transplant HvG declines. The recipient marrow held GvH clones, and some of them showed up first in ileum or blood.

Trimming took 2 bases from V and 0 from J; bases not matched to a gene: 4. The CDR3 extends over 16 amino acids. The germline gives CDR1 PRHDT, CDR2 FYEKMQ (reference sequence). The receptor comes from a human donor who was the organ donor for an intestinal transplant. The specimen was unstimulated CD4+ T cells sorted from spleen or lymph node cells, collected before transplant. V is TRBV13 and J is TRBJ2-1; 7 nucleotides agree with TRBD2. The CDR3 nucleotides are TGTGCCAGCAGCTTATACAGGACTAGCTCCTACAATGAGCAGTTCTTC. Protein: CASSLYRTSSYNEQFF.